The 24 T cell receptor beta chains reported below all come from one sample, sequenced in a study of T cell responses to AZD1222 COVID-19 vaccine. The data were produced by immunoSEQ multiplex PCR, yet TCRdb's version contains in-frame clones alone and is incomplete. Counted here are 200,000 or so clones, approximately 87% occurring once; the ten biggest clones make up around 2.9%. The sequencing here drew on peripheral blood, taken on day 0 of MenACWY control vaccination. The source of these receptors is an adult in good health.

The chain couples TRBV27 to TRBJ2-1; TRBD1 agrees at 9 bases. Germline trimming cut 3 bases from V and 7 bases from J; bases unmatched to any gene: 4. The CDR3 spans 14 residues. Germline values: CDR1 MNHEY, CDR2 SMNVEV (reference sequence). The DNA for the CDR3 is TGTGCCAGCAGTTTCTTACAGGGGGCGAATGAGCAGTTCTTC. Its protein is CASSFLQGANEQFF.

This rearrangement joins TRBV27 to TRBJ2-1, with a tentative D call TRBD2 (6 bases). Per the germline V gene, CDR1 is MNHEY and CDR2 is SMNVEV (reference sequence). V lost 0 bases and J 0 bases, leaving 6 bases between the germline ends. This CDR3 has 15 residues. CDR3 sequence (DNA): TGTGCCAGCAGTTTATCCGGGAGCTCCTACAATGAGCAGTTCTTC. It encodes CASSLSGSSYNEQFF.

The chain recombines TRBV3-1 (or the pseudogene TRBV3-2) with TRBJ2-7; D call uncertain. CDR1 LGHDT and CDR2 YNNKEL come from the germline V gene (reference sequence). The V end lost 5 bases, the J end lost 2 bases, and 13 bases lay between the germline ends. The CDR3 spans 14 residues. CDR3 residues: CASSSETGPYEQYF. The DNA for the CDR3 is TGTGCCAGCAGCTCAGAAACTGGCCCCTACGAGCAGTACTTC.

V and J are TRBV28 and TRBJ1-5; D is unclear. The V gene lost 6 bases and the J gene lost 0 bases, with 15 bases spanning the gap. CDR1 is MDHEN and CDR2 is SYDVKM in the germline V gene. The CDR3 sequence is 16 residues long. The CDR3 region has the DNA TGTGCCAGCAGCTCCGGACGGCGATATAGCAATCAGCCCCAGCATTTT. Translation gives CASSSGRRYSNQPQHF.

DNA of the CDR3: TGTGCCAGCACCTTTTCGACAGGGGTTTACGTCGGGGAGCTGTTTTTT. It encodes CASTFSTGVYVGELFF. The genes are TRBV27 and TRBJ2-2; 8 positions match TRBD1. This CDR3 has 16 amino acids. CDR1 is MNHEY and CDR2 is SMNVEV in the germline V gene (reference sequence). V lost 7 bases, J lost 7 bases, and 14 bases stayed unmatched.

This rearrangement joins TRBV11-1 to TRBJ2-7; D is ambiguous. Trimming removed 0 bases from V and 3 bases from J, with 3 bases in between. Germline V gene lookup returns CDR1 SGHAT and CDR2 FQDESV (reference sequence). The CDR3 spans 12 residues. The CDR3 DNA reads TGTGCCAGCAGCTTAGCAGACTACGAGCAGTACTTC. Amino acids: CASSLADYEQYF.

This chain uses TRBV10-3 with TRBJ1-2; D unresolved. The V and J ends lost 4 bases and 4 bases respectively, with 4 bases between them. The CDR3 is 11 amino acids. The germline V gene has CDR1 ENHRY and CDR2 SYGVKD. CDR3 bases: TGTGCCATCAGTGCCCCCTATGGCTACACCTTC. It specifies CAISAPYGYTF.

Points on this clone: In the same sample, other DNA sequences code for this CDR3. The V and J genes are TRBV7-2 and TRBJ2-6; D ambiguous. V was shortened by 1 base and J by 4 bases, with 8 bases between the two germline ends. Looked up from germline, CDR1 is SGHTA and CDR2 is FQGNSA. The CDR3 loop spans 15 amino acids. The CDR3 nucleotides read TGTGCCAGCAGCTTAGACTTATCGGGGGCCAACGTCCTGACTTTC. It codes for CASSLDLSGANVLTF.

The V and J genes are TRBV29-1 and TRBJ2-7, with TRBD1 identical over 9 bases. This CDR3 is built from 14 residues. The trim removed 6 bases at V and 2 bases at J, leaving 8 bases unmatched. CDR1 and CDR2 from the germline V gene are SQVTM and ANQGSEA. The CDR3 reads CSVLGQGKPYEQYF. As DNA, the CDR3 is TGCAGCGTGCTAGGACAGGGGAAACCCTACGAGCAGTACTTC.

The chain couples TRBV19 to TRBJ1-6; no reliable D call. V lost 5 bases, J lost 5 bases, and 7 bases lay in between. This CDR3 contains 13 residues. Germline CDR1 reads LNHDA; CDR2 reads SQIVND (reference sequence). As DNA, the CDR3 is TGTGCCAGTAGTGAGGGAAATAATTCACCCCTCCACTTT. Translating gives CASSEGNNSPLHF. Full variable domain (outside the CDR3, taken from reference TRBV19 and TRBJ1-6): DGGITQSPKYLFRKEGQNVTLSCEQNLNHDAMYWYRQDPGQGLRLIYYSQIVNDFQKGDIAEGYSVSREKKESFPLTVTSAQKNPTAFYLCASSEGNNSPLHFGNGTRLTVT.

The chain joins TRBV6-5 to TRBJ2-2; D perhaps matches TRBD1 (6 bases). The ends were cut back, 2 bases at V and 1 base at J, with 8 bases in the middle. The CDR3 spans 15 residues. Germline lookup yields CDR1 MNHEY and CDR2 SVGAGI. CDR3 loop: CASSYRGKNTGELFF. The CDR3 DNA is TGTGCCAGCAGTTACAGGGGGAAGAACACCGGGGAGCTGTTTTTT.

The V call is TRBV18, the J call TRBJ2-5, with unresolved D. CDR1 and CDR2 from the germline V gene are KGHSH and LQKENI. This CDR3 is 12 amino acids long. Between the trimmed V and J ends, which lost 0 bases and 4 bases, there was a span of 3 bases. This CDR3 reads CASSPPSETQYF. In DNA form, the CDR3 reads TGTGCCAGCTCACCACCGTCAGAGACCCAGTACTTC.

The chain combines TRBV19 with TRBJ2-7; D possibly corresponds to TRBD2 (6 bases). The length of the CDR3 is 13 residues. CDR1 is LNHDA and CDR2 is SQIVND in the germline V gene (reference sequence). V lost 5 bases to trimming and J lost 4 bases, with 12 bases between them. CDR3 in DNA: TGTGCCAGTAGTGCTACCGGGGGATACGAGCAGTACTTC. It is translated as CASSATGGYEQYF.

The rearrangement uses TRBV29-1 and TRBJ2-1, with D uncertain. Trimming left V 5 bases short and J 8 bases short, with 16 bases between. CDR1 and CDR2 (germline): SQVTM, ANQGSEA. The CDR3 is 13 amino acids. CDR3 sequence: CSVMASLIHEQFF. CDR3 nucleotides: TGCAGCGTTATGGCATCGCTTATCCATGAGCAGTTCTTC.

The V call is TRBV5-1, the J call TRBJ2-7; D may correspond to TRBD1 or TRBD2 (5 bases each). This CDR3 contains 14 residues. Germline-derived CDR1 and CDR2 are SGHRS and YFSETQ. Trimming removed 7 bases from V and 0 bases from J, with 14 bases in between. The CDR3 region is CASHPTGPSYEQYF. The CDR3 nucleotides read TGCGCCAGCCACCCGACGGGACCCTCCTACGAGCAGTACTTC.

J is TRBJ2-5 and V is TRBV5-6; a possible D gene is TRBD1 (5 bases). The V and J ends lost 0 bases and 4 bases respectively, with 7 bases between them. CDR1 SGHDT and CDR2 YYEEEE come from the germline V gene. The CDR3 runs 13 residues. Here the CDR3 reads CASSLVRGETQYF. In DNA, the CDR3 is TGTGCCAGCAGCTTGGTAAGGGGAGAGACCCAGTACTTC. The entire variable domain, with the rest obtained from reference TRBV5-6 and TRBJ2-5, is as follows: DAGVTQSPTHLIKTRGQQVTLRCSPKSGHDTVSWYQQALGQGPQFIFQYYEEEERQRGNFPDRFSGHQFPNYSSELNVNALLLGDSALYLCASSLVRGETQYFGPGTRLLVL.

The genes are TRBV4-1 and TRBJ1-2; D gene unclear. Germline CDR1 reads MGHRA; CDR2 reads YSYEKL. V lost 2 bases and J 1 base, leaving 5 bases between the germline ends. This CDR3 has 13 amino acids. This chain's CDR3 is CASSQPDNYGYTF. CDR3 bases: TGCGCCAGCAGCCAACCGGATAACTATGGCTACACCTTC.

The J gene is TRBJ2-2, the V gene TRBV5-1; TRBD2 might be the D (5 bases). The CDR3 runs to 14 residues. CDR1 SGHRS and CDR2 YFSETQ come from the germline V gene. The V gene lost 5 bases and the J gene lost 2 bases, with 10 bases spanning the gap. CDR3 loop: CASREATNTGELFF. The DNA of the CDR3 is TGCGCCAGCAGGGAGGCCACCAACACCGGGGAGCTGTTTTTT.

The chain couples TRBV10-3 to TRBJ2-3; TRBD1 might be the D (6 bases). This CDR3 is built from 15 residues. Germline CDR1 reads ENHRY; CDR2 reads SYGVKD. Between the trimmed V and J ends, which lost 10 bases and 0 bases, there was a span of 17 bases. This chain's CDR3 is CATGTREISTDTQYF. The CDR3 nucleotides read TGTGCCACCGGGACAAGGGAGATTAGCACAGATACGCAGTATTTT.

This clone was counted between two and nine times. The chain joins TRBV27 to TRBJ2-7; TRBD1 aligns across 7 bases. CDR3 length: 14 amino acids. Germline V CDR1 and CDR2: MNHEY, SMNVEV (reference sequence). Losses at the gene ends were 10 bases for V and 0 bases for J; bases not matched to a gene: 9. The DNA of the CDR3 is TGTGCCACCAGGGAACAGGGGTTCTCCTACGAGCAGTACTTC. It is translated as CATREQGFSYEQYF.

This chain links TRBV6-5 with TRBJ1-1, with D perhaps matching TRBD1 (6 bases). This CDR3 is built from 16 residues. V shed 0 bases and J shed 0 bases, with 11 bases lying between them. Germline CDR1 and CDR2: MNHEY and SVGAGI. For the CDR3, the DNA is TGTGCCAGCAGTTACTCCGGGGGGCGCGTGAACACTGAAGCTTTCTTT. This sequence encodes CASSYSGGRVNTEAFF.

The chain has TRBV9 and TRBJ2-2; possibly TRBD2 for D (6 bases). CDR1 is SGDLS, CDR2 YYNGEE, per germline. The V gene lost 0 bases and the J gene lost 3 bases, with 9 bases spanning the gap. The CDR3 is 15 amino acids. Here the CDR3 reads CASSVVEGHTGELFF. DNA of the CDR3: TGTGCCAGCAGCGTAGTGGAGGGACACACCGGGGAGCTGTTTTTT.

This rearrangement joins TRBV30 to TRBJ2-7; D is possibly TRBD1 (6 bases). V was shortened by 3 bases and J by 7 bases, with 13 bases between the two germline ends. CDR1 and CDR2 (germline): GTSNPN, SVGIG (reference sequence). The CDR3 consists of 12 residues. CDR3 DNA: TGTGCCTGGAGGACGACCGGGACAGAGCAGTACTTC. Protein product: CAWRTTGTEQYF.

The chain employs TRBV3-1 (or the pseudogene TRBV3-2) and TRBJ1-1; D gene uncertain. The germline V gene has CDR1 LGHDT and CDR2 YNNKEL (reference sequence). The CDR3 runs to 14 residues. The V gene lost 3 bases and the J gene lost 4 bases, with 12 bases spanning the gap. The CDR3: CASSHSERGTEAFF. CDR3 sequence (DNA): TGTGCCAGCAGCCATTCAGAAAGAGGCACTGAAGCTTTCTTT.